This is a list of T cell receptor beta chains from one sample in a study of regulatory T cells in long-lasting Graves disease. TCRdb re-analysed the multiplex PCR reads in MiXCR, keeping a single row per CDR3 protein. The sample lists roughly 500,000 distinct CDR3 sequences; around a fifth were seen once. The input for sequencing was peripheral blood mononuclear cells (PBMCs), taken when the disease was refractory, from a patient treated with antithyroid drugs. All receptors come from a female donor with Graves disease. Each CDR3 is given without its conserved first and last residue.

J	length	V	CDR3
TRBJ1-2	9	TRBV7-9	ASSFSSGYT
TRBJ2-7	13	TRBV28	ASSLGGRQTYEQY
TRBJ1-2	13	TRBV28	ASSLTETGEGGYT
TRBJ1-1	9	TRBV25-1	ASSDALEAF
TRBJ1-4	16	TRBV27	ASSLSPDRGRWSEKLF
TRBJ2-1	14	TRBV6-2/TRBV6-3	ASSEIMGQGGNEQF
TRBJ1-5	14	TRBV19	ASSIGGPFAGEPQH
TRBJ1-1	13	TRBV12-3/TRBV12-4	ASSPGGGVRSEAF
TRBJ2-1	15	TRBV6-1	ASSTRERPSSYNEQF
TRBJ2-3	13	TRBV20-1	SARGLNLMADTQY
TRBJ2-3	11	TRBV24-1	ATRGVSTDTQY
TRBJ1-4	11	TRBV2	ASHRGSNEKLF
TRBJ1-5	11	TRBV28	ATRGQGHQPQH
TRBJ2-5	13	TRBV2	ASSGRGASGETQY
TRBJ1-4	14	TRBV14	ASSPGTGLFNEKLF
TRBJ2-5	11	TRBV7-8	ASSLEGAETQY
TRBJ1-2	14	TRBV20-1	GARSKETPSNYGYT
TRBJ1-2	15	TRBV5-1	ASSFDLEGFGNYGYT
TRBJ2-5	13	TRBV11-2	ASSSGGQRGETQY
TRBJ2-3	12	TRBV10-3	AISGGGAIDTQY
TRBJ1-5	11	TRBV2	ASRSRVGQPQH
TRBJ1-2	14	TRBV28	ASSLRGDRSNYGYT
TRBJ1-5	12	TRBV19	ASSGTGGHQPQH
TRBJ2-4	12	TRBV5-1	ASSFGTALNIQY
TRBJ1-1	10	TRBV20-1	SAFQGNTEAF
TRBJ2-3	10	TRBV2	ASTPSTDTQY
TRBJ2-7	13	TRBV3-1	ASSQGIAYLGEQY
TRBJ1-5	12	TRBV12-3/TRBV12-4	ASSIGRGQQPQH
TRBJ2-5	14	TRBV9	ASSAYSGRSQETQY
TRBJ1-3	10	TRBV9	ASSFTGNTIY
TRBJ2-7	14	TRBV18	ASSPTLDRVHDEQY
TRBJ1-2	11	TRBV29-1	SVVTGSDYGYT
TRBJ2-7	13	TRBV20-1	SAARVAGASHEQY
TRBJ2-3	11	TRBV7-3	ASSLIDGDTQY
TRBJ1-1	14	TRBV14	ASSQDRDRGNTEAF
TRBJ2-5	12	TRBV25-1	ASSEPTGRETQY
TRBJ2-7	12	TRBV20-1	SARDPSGDYEQY
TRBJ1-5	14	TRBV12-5	ASGFKVGPLNQPQH
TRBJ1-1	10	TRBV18	ASSPPAGGAF
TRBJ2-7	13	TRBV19	ASSTSRDRVYEQY
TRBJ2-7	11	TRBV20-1	SAIGLAAYEQY
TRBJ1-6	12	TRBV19	ASSMPGQDSPLH
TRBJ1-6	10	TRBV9	ASSARDSPLH
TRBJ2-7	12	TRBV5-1	ASRGTPFSYEQY
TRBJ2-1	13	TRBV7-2	ASSSRPGQRNEQF
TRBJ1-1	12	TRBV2	ASSEAADNTEAF
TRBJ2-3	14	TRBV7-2	ASSLVGTTLRDTQY
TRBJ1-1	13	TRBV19	ASTVRQGAPTEAF
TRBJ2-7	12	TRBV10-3	AISYSGGDYEQY
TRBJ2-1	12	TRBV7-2	ASSLSTGETEQF
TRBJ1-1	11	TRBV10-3	ATGRGESTEAF
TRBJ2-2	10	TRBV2	ASEKTVGELF
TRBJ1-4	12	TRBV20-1	SARGFATNEKLF